A single sample is the source of the 12 T cell receptor beta chains below, sequenced in a study of T cell responses to AZD1222 COVID-19 vaccine. Profiling relied on immunoSEQ multiplex PCR, and the TCRdb table lists in-frame clones only, not all of them. The profile shows more than 110,000 clones, nearly 95% of them singletons. Material: peripheral blood, obtained on day 0 of AZD1222 vaccination. These receptors all come from an adult in good health.

The DNA of the CDR3 is TGTGCCAGTAGAGGCTCCCAACTGTCCTACAATGAGCAGTTCTTC. This sequence encodes CASRGSQLSYNEQFF. The gene calls are TRBV19 and TRBJ2-1; D is ambiguous. The CDR3 runs to 15 residues. Germline values: CDR1 LNHDA, CDR2 SQIVND (reference sequence). V lost 6 bases, J lost 1 base, and 13 bases lay in between.

The chain combines TRBV29-1 with TRBJ2-7, with 8 bases aligning to TRBD1. The CDR3 is 14 residues long. Trimming at V came to 3 bases and at J to 1 base, leaving 5 bases not matched to a gene. CDR1 and CDR2 from the germline V gene are SQVTM and ANQGSEA. The CDR3 region has the DNA TGCAGCGTTGACACCGGGACAGGATCCTACGAGCAGTACTTC. This gives the protein CSVDTGTGSYEQYF.

The table lists this clone with a count of one. The rearrangement joins TRBV9 to TRBJ2-7, with D unresolved. The V gene lost 0 bases and the J gene lost 3 bases, with 7 bases spanning the gap. Germline CDR1 is SGDLS and CDR2 is YYNGEE. The CDR3 extends over 13 amino acids. The CDR3 is CASSVGPFYEQYF. In nucleotides, the CDR3 is TGTGCCAGCAGCGTAGGCCCTTTCTACGAGCAGTACTTC.

The V gene is TRBV24-1, the J gene TRBJ2-2, with D hard to call. This CDR3 has 12 residues. In germline, CDR1 is KGHDR, CDR2 SFDVKD. V lost 7 bases to trimming and J lost 2 bases, with 4 bases between them. The CDR3 DNA follows: TGTGCCACCAGAGGCAACACCGGGGAGCTGTTTTTT. Translated: CATRGNTGELFF.

This chain links TRBV3-1 (or the pseudogene TRBV3-2) with TRBJ2-5; 10 positions agree with TRBD2. J lost 5 bases, V lost 0 bases, and 12 bases had no gene match. The CDR3 runs 18 residues. Germline CDR1 LGHDT, CDR2 YNNKEL (reference sequence). The CDR3 loop reads CASSQDLGLAGAAETQYF. In DNA, the CDR3 is TGTGCCAGCAGCCAAGACCTGGGCCTAGCGGGAGCCGCCGAGACCCAGTACTTC.

This chain joins TRBV5-6 and TRBJ2-7; D is unclear. The germline V and J ends were trimmed by 4 bases and 2 bases, with 7 bases remaining between them. The CDR3 totals 12 residues. Germline V gene sequence: CDR1 SGHDT, CDR2 YYEEEE. The CDR3, as DNA: TGTGCCAGCAGCACCTGGGCCTACGAGCAGTACTTC. This translates into CASSTWAYEQYF.

This clone has more than one count but fewer than ten. V and J are TRBV2 and TRBJ2-1, with TRBD2 identical over 7 bases. Germline V lookup: CDR1 SNHLY, CDR2 FYNNEI. Trimming at V came to 3 bases and at J to 1 base, leaving 6 bases not matched to a gene. The CDR3 sequence is 16 residues long. The CDR3 region is CASSDPSGLSYNEQFF. Here the CDR3 DNA reads TGTGCCAGCAGTGATCCTAGCGGTTTATCCTACAATGAGCAGTTCTTC.

The chain employs TRBV10-3 and TRBJ1-3; the D gene is possibly TRBD1 (5 bases). With 5 bases removed from V and 0 bases from J, the gap between germline ends came to 17 bases. The CDR3 loop spans 17 amino acids. Germline-derived CDR1 and CDR2 are ENHRY and SYGVKD. The CDR3 loop reads CAISKDIDSLSGNTIYF. The CDR3 DNA is TGTGCCATCAGTAAAGACATAGACAGCCTCTCTGGAAACACCATATATTTT.

The chain links TRBV7-9 to TRBJ1-4, with 7 bases that match TRBD1. With V trimmed by 1 base and J by 7 bases, 6 bases remained unmatched. Germline assignment: CDR1 SEHNR and CDR2 FQNEAQ (reference sequence). The CDR3 has 15 residues. DNA of the CDR3: TGTGCCAGCAGCTTAGAGACAGGGTTATTTGAAAAACTGTTTTTT. Its translation is CASSLETGLFEKLFF.

The rearrangement uses TRBV9 and TRBJ2-1; a weak D match, TRBD2 (6 bases). CDR1 is SGDLS and CDR2 is YYNGEE in the germline V gene. The CDR3 consists of 14 residues. V was cut by 6 bases and J by 10 bases, with 20 bases left in between. DNA for the CDR3: TGTGCCAGCACCCCTCAAGGTAGCGGCCGGGAGCAGTTCTTC. Residues: CASTPQGSGREQFF.

The chain employs TRBV24-1 and TRBJ1-3, with D uncertain. This CDR3 spans 14 amino acids. Trimming removed 12 bases at V and 0 bases at J, with 14 bases between. Germline V gene sequence: CDR1 KGHDR, CDR2 SFDVKD. The chain's CDR3 is CAPNLSGSGNTIYF. The DNA for the CDR3 is TGTGCCCCCAACTTATCTGGCTCTGGAAACACCATATATTTT.

V gene TRBV5-5 combines with J gene TRBJ1-1, with D maybe TRBD1 (5 bases). V shed 4 bases and J shed 1 base, with 11 bases lying between them. The CDR3 contains 14 residues. CDR1 and CDR2 (germline): SGHKS, YYEKEE (reference sequence). Written as DNA, the CDR3 is TGTGCCAGCAGCGTTGGACAACGGAACACTGAAGCTTTCTTT. Residues: CASSVGQRNTEAFF.